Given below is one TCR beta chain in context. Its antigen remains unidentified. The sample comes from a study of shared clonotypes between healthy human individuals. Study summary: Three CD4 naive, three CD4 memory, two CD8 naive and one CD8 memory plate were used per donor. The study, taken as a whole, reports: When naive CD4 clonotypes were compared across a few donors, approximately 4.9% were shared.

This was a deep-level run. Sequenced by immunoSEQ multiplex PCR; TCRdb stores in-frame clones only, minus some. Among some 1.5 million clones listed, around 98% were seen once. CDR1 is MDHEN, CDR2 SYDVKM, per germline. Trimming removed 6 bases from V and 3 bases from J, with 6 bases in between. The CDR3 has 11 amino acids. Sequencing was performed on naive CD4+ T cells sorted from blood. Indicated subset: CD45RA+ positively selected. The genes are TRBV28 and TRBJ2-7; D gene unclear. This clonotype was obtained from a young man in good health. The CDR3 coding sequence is TGTGCCAGCAGAACAGTCTACGAGCAGTACTTC. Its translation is CASRTVYEQYF.